These T cell receptor beta chains were read from a single sample in a study of brain T cells in children with intractable seizures. Assay: immunoSEQ multiplex PCR; the TCRdb copy retains only in-frame clones and omits some. The sample consists of hundreds of thousands of clones, over 85% of them appearing once. The specimen comprised peripheral blood, sampled 5 to 6 months after surgery. The source of these receptors is a boy under two years old with tuberous sclerosis and intractable seizures. The CDR3 runs from the conserved cysteine through the conserved F or W. A D gene is named only where the DNA matches it firmly.

TRBJ1-2 | TRBV3-1/TRBV3-2 | TRBD1 | CASSQVRGRPLGYGYTF
TRBJ1-1 | TRBV20-1 | - | CSALPTEAFF
TRBJ2-7 | TRBV11-2 | - | CASSLRQGRYEQYF
TRBJ2-2 | TRBV24-1 | - | CATSGHPTRSYGELFF
TRBJ2-5 | TRBV28 | TRBD2 | CASSYPLGLAKETQYF
TRBJ2-1 | TRBV5-1 | - | CATSRGDSYNEQFF
TRBJ1-2 | TRBV10-3 | - | CAISEGAYGYTF
TRBJ1-1 | TRBV20-1 | TRBD1 | CSASGTGAFF
TRBJ2-7 | TRBV24-1 | - | CATSDSHPLTPGGQYF
TRBJ2-7 | TRBV28 | - | CASSPSPSYEQYF
TRBJ1-3 | TRBV6-1 | TRBD1 | CASSGIRDRVFRSSGNTIYF
TRBJ2-5 | TRBV19 | TRBD2 | CASSFSGRAVETQYF
TRBJ2-3 | TRBV24-1 | - | CATGGTPRKRSNASTDTQYF
TRBJ1-2 | TRBV9 | TRBD1 | CASSSRDSPYGYTF
TRBJ2-7 | TRBV27 | TRBD2 | CASSVLAGEQYF
TRBJ1-1 | TRBV7-2 | TRBD1 | CASSSARLDRGAFF
TRBJ2-7 | TRBV7-2 | - | CASSYYGEESYEQYF
TRBJ1-1 | TRBV19 | - | CASTTGAHLTEAFF
TRBJ1-2 | TRBV6-4 | - | CASSDRNYGYTF
TRBJ1-5 | TRBV6-5 | - | CASSRDTRGPQHF
TRBJ2-5 | TRBV9 | - | CASSVGGTPNVETQYF
TRBJ1-4 | TRBV6-4 | - | CAWGGAASFATNEKLFF
TRBJ1-5 | TRBV19 | - | CASSIAGSGNQPQHF
TRBJ1-1 | TRBV12-3/TRBV12-4 | - | CASRVGTLEAFF
TRBJ1-2 | TRBV19 | - | CASRPREGYYGYTF
TRBJ1-1 | TRBV10-1 | - | CASRVNTEAFF